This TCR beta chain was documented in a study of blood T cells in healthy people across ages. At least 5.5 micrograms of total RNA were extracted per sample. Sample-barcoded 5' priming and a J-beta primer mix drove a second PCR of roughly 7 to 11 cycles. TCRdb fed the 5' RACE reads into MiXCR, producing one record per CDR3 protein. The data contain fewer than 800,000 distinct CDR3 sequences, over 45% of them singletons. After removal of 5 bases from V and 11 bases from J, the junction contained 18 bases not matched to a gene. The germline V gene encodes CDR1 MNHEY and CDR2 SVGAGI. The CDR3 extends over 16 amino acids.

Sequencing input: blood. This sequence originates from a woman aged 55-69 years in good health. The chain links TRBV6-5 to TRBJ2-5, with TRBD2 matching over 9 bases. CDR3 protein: CASSNRGTSYYNEQYF. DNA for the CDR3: TGTGCCAGCAGTAACCGCGGGACTAGCTACTACAATGAGCAGTACTTC.